This T cell receptor beta chain was obtained from a study of shared clonotypes between healthy human individuals. Findings and caveats of the study: Sequencing of the sorted subsets was shown by rarefaction to be incomplete despite large depth.

CDR1 and CDR2 (germline): SGHDT, YYEEEE. This CDR3 is 19 amino acids long. Trimming cost V 6 bases and J 3 bases, with 28 bases left between them. The authors ran the assay at deep level. Splitting of each subset's genomic DNA was done evenly across several immunoSEQ plates. Sequenced by immunoSEQ multiplex PCR; TCRdb stores in-frame clones only, minus some. Found here are 1,400,000 or so clones, approximately 98.5% of them singletons; the top ten hold around 0.33%. Turning to this clone: Its specificity is unknown.

V gene TRBV5-6 combines with J gene TRBJ1-5, with D maybe TRBD1 (5 bases). The TCR sequence derives from a man under 40 in good health. Sequenced sample: naive CD4+ T cells sorted from blood. Subset described: CD45RA+ positively selected. For the CDR3, the DNA is TGTGCCAGCACCAAACTGGGGCAGGGTAAATGGGGTTCCAATCAGCCCCAGCATTTT. Residues: CASTKLGQGKWGSNQPQHF.